This TCR beta chain was sequenced for a study of shared clonotypes between healthy human individuals. The method was immunoSEQ multiplex PCR; TCRdb's version includes in-frame clones alone and lacks a portion of them. Of some 2,500,000 clones in the sample, approximately 94% were seen once. Trimming removed 1 base from V and 4 bases from J, with 12 bases in between. The CDR3 totals 15 residues. Germline CDR1 is SGHRS and CDR2 is YFSETQ. The sequenced material came from naive CD4+ T cells from PBMCs. The subset denotes: CD45RA+ positively selected. The receptor comes from a man younger than 35 in good health. Some clones in this sample may be carry-over from other donors' samples. V gene TRBV5-1 combines with J gene TRBJ1-5; tentatively, D is TRBD1 (5 bases). The CDR3 protein is CASSLNSQGNQPQHF. The CDR3 bases are TGCGCCAGCAGCTTGAATAGTCAGGGAAATCAGCCCCAGCATTTT.